A selection of T cell receptor beta chains follows, all from one sample in a study of blood T cell repertoires in COVID-19. The table came from immunoSEQ multiplex PCR; TCRdb's copy has only in-frame clones and leaves some out. The sample records approximately 83,000 clones, around 85% being singletons. Sequenced: peripheral blood. Every receptor here comes from a middle-aged man with acute or convalescent COVID-19. Both conserved end residues are part of each CDR3. A D gene is named only where the DNA matches it firmly. Expanded clones get a size class; other rows say once, few or many, or leave the size out.

clone_size j_call d_call v_call cdr3_aa cdr3_nt
. TRBJ1-3 . TRBV6-5 CASLRDTSGNTIYF TGTGCCAGCCTCCGGGACACCTCTGGAAACACCATATATTTT
. TRBJ1-1 . TRBV30 CAWSVGAITEAFF TGTGCCTGGAGTGTGGGGGCTATCACTGAAGCTTTCTTT
. TRBJ1-5 . TRBV5-1 CASSPEGGTGQPQHF TGCGCCAGCAGCCCGGAGGGGGGGACCGGTCAGCCCCAGCATTTT
. TRBJ2-6 . TRBV12-3/TRBV12-4 CASGAAGANVLTF TGTGCCAGCGGGGCCGCAGGGGCCAACGTCCTGACTTTC
. TRBJ2-1 TRBD1 TRBV5-4 CASSLGGTGGYNEQFF TGTGCCAGCAGCTTGGGGGGGACAGGAGGGTACAATGAGCAGTTCTTC
few TRBJ1-2 . TRBV7-2 CASSLAPGNYGYTF TGTGCCAGCAGCTTAGCACCAGGGAATTATGGCTACACCTTC
. TRBJ1-2 . TRBV5-5 CASSFSRTVGTYGYTF TGTGCCAGCAGCTTCTCTCGGACAGTGGGCACCTATGGCTACACCTTC
once TRBJ1-2 . TRBV6-6 CASSAQNTDYGYTF TGTGCCAGCAGCGCACAGAACACGGACTATGGCTACACCTTC
. TRBJ1-1 TRBD1 TRBV5-4 CASSLQGASTEAFF TGTGCCAGCAGCTTACAGGGGGCGAGCACTGAAGCTTTCTTT
. TRBJ1-5 . TRBV28 CASSQGNQPQHF TGTGCCAGCAGTCAGGGTAATCAGCCCCAGCATTTT
. TRBJ2-1 TRBD2 TRBV19 CASSYGRGGSLGNEQFF TGTGCCAGTAGTTATGGTCGCGGCGGGAGTTTAGGGAATGAGCAGTTCTTC
. TRBJ2-7 . TRBV7-2 CASSLATGLSYEQYF TGTGCCAGCAGCTTAGCGACAGGCCTCTCCTACGAGCAGTACTTC
. TRBJ2-1 TRBD2 TRBV25-1 CASSEYGGTSAYEQFF TGTGCCAGCAGTGAATATGGTGGGACTAGTGCGTATGAGCAGTTCTTC
. TRBJ1-4 TRBD1 TRBV5-1 CASSLSIQGASEKLFF TGCGCCAGCAGCTTGAGCATTCAGGGGGCGAGCGAAAAACTGTTTTTT
. TRBJ2-5 TRBD2 TRBV28 CASSQSLAGGTQYF TGTGCCAGCAGTCAGTCGCTAGCGGGAGGAACCCAGTACTTC
. TRBJ2-2 . TRBV7-7 CASSSGTTNTGELFF TGTGCCAGCAGCTCCGGGACAACGAACACCGGGGAGCTGTTTTTT
. TRBJ1-5 . TRBV5-1 CASSLGQDNQPQHF TGCGCCAGCAGCTTGGGGCAGGACAATCAGCCCCAGCATTTT
. TRBJ2-7 . TRBV20-1 CSARFGYEQYF TGCAGTGCTAGATTCGGCTACGAGCAGTACTTC
. TRBJ1-1 TRBD1 TRBV6-6 CASPGQGARTEAFF TGTGCCAGCCCGGGGCAGGGGGCTAGAACTGAAGCTTTCTTT
. TRBJ1-4 . TRBV18 CASSPDKVNEKLFF TGTGCCAGCTCACCTGACAAGGTTAATGAAAAACTGTTTTTT
. TRBJ2-7 TRBD1 TRBV10-3 CAIRTGTGGSEQYF TGTGCCATCAGGACCGGGACAGGGGGCTCTGAGCAGTACTTC
. TRBJ1-2 TRBD1 TRBV30 CAWSPGRGRDWGYTF TGTGCCTGGAGCCCCGGCAGGGGGCGAGATTGGGGCTACACCTTC
. TRBJ2-3 . TRBV3-1/TRBV3-2 CASSTSGPDTQYF TGTGCCAGCAGCACCAGCGGGCCAGATACGCAGTATTTT
. TRBJ2-1 . TRBV25-1 CASRAPGSEQFF TGTGCCAGCAGAGCTCCGGGGTCTGAGCAGTTCTTC
. TRBJ1-6 . TRBV18 CASSPEAQGAMGSPLHF TGTGCCAGCTCACCAGAAGCACAGGGTGCGATGGGTTCACCCCTCCACTTT
. TRBJ1-2 TRBD1 TRBV27 CASSLSRLTGAAGYTF TGTGCCAGCAGTTTATCGAGGTTGACAGGGGCTGCCGGCTACACCTTC
few TRBJ2-1 TRBD2 TRBV6-5 CASREASGGFDEQFF TGTGCCAGCAGAGAGGCTAGCGGGGGGTTCGATGAGCAGTTCTTC
once TRBJ2-3 . TRBV28 CASTRGGTFGLTDTQYF TGTGCCAGCACTAGGGGGGGCACATTTGGACTTACAGATACGCAGTATTTT
. TRBJ2-5 . TRBV27 CAERYTKETQYF TGTGCGGAGCGGTACACGAAAGAGACCCAGTACTTC
. TRBJ2-7 TRBD1 TRBV30 CATDRASSYEQYF TGTGCCACCGACAGGGCGTCCTCCTACGAGCAGTACTTC
few TRBJ2-3 TRBD2 TRBV9 CASSVSAREGDTQYF TGTGCCAGCAGCGTATCCGCTAGGGAGGGCGATACGCAGTATTTT
. TRBJ2-3 . TRBV6-4 CASSDYGGTDTQYF TGTGCCAGCAGTGACTACGGGGGCACAGATACGCAGTATTTT
. TRBJ1-2 . TRBV19 CASSLTGRGIDNYGYTF TGTGCCAGTAGTCTGACCGGTCGGGGTATCGATAACTATGGCTACACCTTC
. TRBJ1-2 . TRBV19 CASSKESRGYTF TGTGCCAGTAGTAAGGAGTCCCGGGGCTACACCTTC
. TRBJ1-1 TRBD1 TRBV10-3 CAISYRGRTEAFF TGTGCCATCAGTTACAGGGGGAGGACTGAAGCTTTCTTT
. TRBJ1-2 . TRBV5-1 CASSLSSGGVQQGYTF TGCGCCAGCAGCTTGAGTTCGGGGGGCGTCCAACAAGGCTACACCTTC
. TRBJ1-1 TRBD1 TRBV3-1/TRBV3-2 CASSQDWAGGEAFF TGTGCCAGCAGCCAAGACTGGGCAGGGGGAGAAGCTTTCTTT
. TRBJ2-7 TRBD2 TRBV3-1/TRBV3-2 CASSQASGGAYEQYF TGTGCCAGCAGCCAAGCGAGCGGGGGTGCCTACGAGCAGTACTTC
. TRBJ1-5 TRBD1 TRBV7-8 CASSLGTDNQPQHF TGTGCCAGCAGCTTGGGGACAGACAATCAGCCCCAGCATTTT
. TRBJ2-1 TRBD1 TRBV7-9 CASSGIKGQGTNEQFF TGTGCCAGCAGCGGAATAAAAGGACAGGGGACCAATGAGCAGTTCTTC
. TRBJ1-1 . TRBV5-1 CASRGGGARAEAFF TGCGCCAGCAGGGGCGGGGGGGCGAGAGCTGAAGCTTTCTTT
. TRBJ2-7 . TRBV29-1 CSVGHRGEQYF TGCAGCGTTGGCCATAGAGGCGAGCAGTACTTC
. TRBJ1-5 TRBD1 TRBV10-1 CASSEGQANQPQHF TGCGCCAGCAGTGAGGGACAGGCTAATCAGCCCCAGCATTTT
. TRBJ2-1 TRBD2 TRBV6-5 CASSYSTLAEKQFF TGTGCCAGCAGTTACTCGACCCTAGCGGAGAAGCAGTTCTTC
once TRBJ1-5 TRBD1 TRBV18 CASSTGTGGAWNQPQHF TGTGCCAGCTCAACCGGGACAGGGGGTGCCTGGAATCAGCCCCAGCATTTT
. TRBJ2-1 TRBD2 TRBV7-2 CASTPLAGDSYNEQFF TGTGCCAGCACCCCACTAGCGGGGGACTCCTACAATGAGCAGTTCTTC
. TRBJ1-4 TRBD1 TRBV13 CASSREGTGDNEKLFF TGTGCCAGCAGCCGAGAGGGGACAGGGGATAATGAAAAACTGTTTTTT
few TRBJ2-1 . TRBV7-9 CASSLAKVAPSSYNEQFF TGTGCCAGCAGCTTAGCGAAGGTAGCACCCAGCTCCTACAATGAGCAGTTCTTC
. TRBJ2-3 TRBD2 TRBV5-1 CASSFGLAGVADTQYF TGCGCCAGCAGCTTCGGACTAGCGGGAGTGGCAGATACGCAGTATTTT